Described below is a single T cell receptor (beta chain) sequence and its context. The data stem from a study of blood T cell repertoires in COVID-19. Produced via immunoSEQ multiplex PCR; TCRdb's table is partial and in-frame only. The sample shows under 300,000 clones, about 89% of them seen only once. The CDR3 is 16 residues long. Germline V gene data show CDR1 as MNHNY and CDR2 as SVGAGI (reference sequence). The trim removed 4 bases at V and 2 bases at J, leaving 8 bases unmatched. V and J are TRBV6-6 and TRBJ2-3, with 8 bases aligning to TRBD1. Sequencing input: peripheral blood. The receptor was isolated from a man aged 50-59 years with acute or convalescent COVID-19. CDR3: CASSSVGQGSTDTQYF. DNA of the CDR3: TGTGCCAGCAGTTCCGTCGGACAGGGCTCCACAGATACGCAGTATTTT.